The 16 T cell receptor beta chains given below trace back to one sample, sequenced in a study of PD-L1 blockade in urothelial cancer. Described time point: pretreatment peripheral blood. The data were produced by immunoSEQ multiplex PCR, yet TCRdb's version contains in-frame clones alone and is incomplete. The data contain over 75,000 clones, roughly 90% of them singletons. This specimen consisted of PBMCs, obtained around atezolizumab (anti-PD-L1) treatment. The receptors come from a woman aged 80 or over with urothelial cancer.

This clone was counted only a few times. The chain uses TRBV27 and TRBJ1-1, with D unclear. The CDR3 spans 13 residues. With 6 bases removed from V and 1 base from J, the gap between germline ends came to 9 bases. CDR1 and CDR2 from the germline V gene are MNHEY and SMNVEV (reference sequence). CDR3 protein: CASSPVRNTEAFF. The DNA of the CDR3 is TGTGCCAGCAGCCCTGTGAGGAACACTGAAGCTTTCTTT.

The CDR3 bases are TGTGCCAGTAGTAATGGACAGGAAGTAAGTGAGCAGTTCTTC. This translates into CASSNGQEVSEQFF. The V and J genes are TRBV19 and TRBJ2-1, with TRBD1 matching 7 bases. The length of the CDR3 is 14 residues. CDR1 LNHDA and CDR2 SQIVND come from the germline V gene (reference sequence). V lost 4 bases to trimming and J lost 9 bases; unmatched junction nucleotides: 9.

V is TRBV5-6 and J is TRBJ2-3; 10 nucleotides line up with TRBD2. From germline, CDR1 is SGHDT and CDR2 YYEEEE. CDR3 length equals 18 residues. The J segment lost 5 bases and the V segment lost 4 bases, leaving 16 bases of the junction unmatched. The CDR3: CASSPGSGRASGRDTQYF. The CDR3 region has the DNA TGTGCCAGCAGCCCCGGGAGCGGGAGGGCCTCCGGAAGAGATACGCAGTATTTT.

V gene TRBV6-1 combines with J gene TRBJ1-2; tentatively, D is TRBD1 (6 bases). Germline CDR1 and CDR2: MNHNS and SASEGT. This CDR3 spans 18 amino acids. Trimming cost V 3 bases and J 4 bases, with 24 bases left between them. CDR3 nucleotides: TGTGCCAGCAGTGAGCGGGGGGACACAAGCCCTCTTGGCTATGGCTACACCTTC. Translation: CASSERGDTSPLGYGYTF.

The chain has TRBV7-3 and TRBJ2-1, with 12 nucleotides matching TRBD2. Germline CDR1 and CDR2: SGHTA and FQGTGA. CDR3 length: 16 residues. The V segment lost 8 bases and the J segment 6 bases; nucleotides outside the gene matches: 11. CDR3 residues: CASGLAGGRIGNEQFF. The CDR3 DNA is TGTGCCAGCGGGCTAGCGGGAGGGAGGATTGGCAATGAGCAGTTCTTC.

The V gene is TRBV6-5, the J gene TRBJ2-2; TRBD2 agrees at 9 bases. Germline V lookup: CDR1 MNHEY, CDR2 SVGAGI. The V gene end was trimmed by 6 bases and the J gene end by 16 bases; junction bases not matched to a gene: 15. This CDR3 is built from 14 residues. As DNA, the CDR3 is TGTGCCAGCAGCCAGACTCCCCCGGGACTAGCTCGGTTTTTT. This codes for CASSQTPPGLARFF.

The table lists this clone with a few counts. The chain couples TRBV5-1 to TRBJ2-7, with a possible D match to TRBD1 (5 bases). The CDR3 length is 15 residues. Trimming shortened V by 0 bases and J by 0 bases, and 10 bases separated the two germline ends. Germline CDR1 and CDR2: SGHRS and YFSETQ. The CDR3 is CASSLGQPSSYEQYF. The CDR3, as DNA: TGCGCCAGCAGCTTGGGACAGCCGAGCTCCTACGAGCAGTACTTC. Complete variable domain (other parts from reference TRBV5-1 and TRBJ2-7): KAGVTQTPRYLIKTRGQQVTLSCSPISGHRSVSWYQQTPGQGLQFLFEYFSETQRNKGNFPGRFSGRQFSNSRSEMNVSTLELGDSALYLCASSLGQPSSYEQYFGPGTRLTVT.

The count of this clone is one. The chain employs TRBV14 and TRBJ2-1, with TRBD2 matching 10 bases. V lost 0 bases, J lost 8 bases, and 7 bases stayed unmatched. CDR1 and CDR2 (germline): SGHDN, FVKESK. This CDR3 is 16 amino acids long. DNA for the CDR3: TGTGCCAGCAGCCAAGATCGGCTAGCGGGAGTGCATGAGCAGTTCTTC. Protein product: CASSQDRLAGVHEQFF.

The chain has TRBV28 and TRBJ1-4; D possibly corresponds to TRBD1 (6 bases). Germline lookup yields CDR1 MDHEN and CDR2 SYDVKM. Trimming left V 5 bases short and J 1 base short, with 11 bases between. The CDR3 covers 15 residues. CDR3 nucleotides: TGTGCCAGCAGTCAGGGGTTTAAAACTAATGAAAAACTGTTTTTT. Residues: CASSQGFKTNEKLFF.

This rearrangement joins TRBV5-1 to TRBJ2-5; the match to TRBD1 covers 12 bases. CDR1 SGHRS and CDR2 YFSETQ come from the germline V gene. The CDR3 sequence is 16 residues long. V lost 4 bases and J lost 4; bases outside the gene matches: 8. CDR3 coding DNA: TGCGCCAGCAGCACCGGGGGGACAGGGGGCTTAGAGACCCAGTACTTC. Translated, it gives CASSTGGTGGLETQYF.

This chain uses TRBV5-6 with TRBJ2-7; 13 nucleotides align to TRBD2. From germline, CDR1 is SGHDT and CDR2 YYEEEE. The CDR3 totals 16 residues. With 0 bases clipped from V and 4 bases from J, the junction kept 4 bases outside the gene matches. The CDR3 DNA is TGTGCCAGCAGCTTGGTTGGACTAGCGGGAGATTACGAGCAGTACTTC. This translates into CASSLVGLAGDYEQYF.

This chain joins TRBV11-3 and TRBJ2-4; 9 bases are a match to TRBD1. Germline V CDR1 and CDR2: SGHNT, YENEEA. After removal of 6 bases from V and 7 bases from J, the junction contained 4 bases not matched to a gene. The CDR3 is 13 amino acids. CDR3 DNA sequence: TGTGCCAGCAGTACCGGGACAGGGAACATTCAGTACTTC. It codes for CASSTGTGNIQYF.

In nucleotides, the CDR3 is TGTGCCAGCAGCTTATCCGACGGAGGGAGGGAAAAACTGTTTTTT. It yields the protein CASSLSDGGREKLFF. The genes are TRBV7-9 and TRBJ1-4; no definite D call. In germline, CDR1 is SEHNR, CDR2 FQNEAQ (reference sequence). The germline V and J ends were trimmed by 2 bases and 8 bases, with 15 bases remaining between them. CDR3 length equals 15 residues.

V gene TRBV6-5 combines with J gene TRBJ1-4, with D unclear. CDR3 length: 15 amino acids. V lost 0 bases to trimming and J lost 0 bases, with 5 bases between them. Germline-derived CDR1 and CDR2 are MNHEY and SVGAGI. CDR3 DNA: TGTGCCAGCAGTTACTCCGGGACAACTAATGAAAAACTGTTTTTT. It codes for CASSYSGTTNEKLFF.

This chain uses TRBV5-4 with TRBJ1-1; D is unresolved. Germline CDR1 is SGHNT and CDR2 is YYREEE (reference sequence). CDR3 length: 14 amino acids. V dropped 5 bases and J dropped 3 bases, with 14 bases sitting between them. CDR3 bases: TGTGCCAGCAGTCCCCGGCGGGGAGACACTGAAGCTTTCTTT. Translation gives CASSPRRGDTEAFF.

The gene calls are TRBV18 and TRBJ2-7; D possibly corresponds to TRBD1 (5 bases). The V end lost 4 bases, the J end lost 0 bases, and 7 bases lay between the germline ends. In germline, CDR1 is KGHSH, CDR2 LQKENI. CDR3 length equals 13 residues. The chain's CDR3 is CASSQDNSYEQYF. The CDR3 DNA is TGTGCCAGCTCACAGGACAACTCCTACGAGCAGTACTTC.